The T cell receptor (beta chain) described here comes from a study of beta chain features in type 1 diabetes. V gave up 6 bases and J gave up 6 bases, with 21 bases separating them. CDR3 size: 16 residues. Germline V CDR1 and CDR2: LNHDA, SQIVND (reference sequence). The investigators reverse transcribed all of the isolated RNA, so they sequenced expressed TCRB transcripts. Profiling relied on immunoSEQ multiplex PCR, and the TCRdb table lists in-frame clones only, not all of them. Here the sample spans just under 150,000 clones, 8.5% to 12% being singletons. This clone has more than one count but fewer than ten.

This clonotype was sampled from a man between 18 and 29 years old in good health. The sequenced sample was naive CD4+ T cells from blood. The V gene is TRBV19, the J gene TRBJ1-5, with a tentative D call TRBD1 (6 bases). The CDR3 nucleotides are TGTGCCAGTAGCAGCCCCCGCAGGGGATGGGTTCAGCCCCAGCATTTT. Amino acid sequence: CASSSPRRGWVQPQHF.